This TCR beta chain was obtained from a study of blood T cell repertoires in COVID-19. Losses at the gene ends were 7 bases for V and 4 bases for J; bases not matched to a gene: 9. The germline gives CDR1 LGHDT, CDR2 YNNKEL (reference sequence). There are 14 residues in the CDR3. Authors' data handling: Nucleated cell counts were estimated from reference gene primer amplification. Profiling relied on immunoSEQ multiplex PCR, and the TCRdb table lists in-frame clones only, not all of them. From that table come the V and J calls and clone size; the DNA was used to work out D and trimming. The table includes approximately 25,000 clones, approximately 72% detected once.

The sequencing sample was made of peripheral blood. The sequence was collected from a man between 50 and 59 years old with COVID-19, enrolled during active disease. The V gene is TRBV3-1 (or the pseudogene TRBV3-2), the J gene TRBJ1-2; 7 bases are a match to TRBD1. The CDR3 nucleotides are TGTGCCAGCACCCCCCGACAGGGTGGCTATGGCTACACCTTC. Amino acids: CASTPRQGGYGYTF.